This T cell receptor (beta chain) was recovered during a study of cytomegalovirus exposure and HLA in healthy donors. At the level of the study: Findings of an earlier analysis included roughly 120 million unique TCR beta sequences from about 180 million T cells. Findings of the study overall: Reports indicated that the classifier achieved high specificity and sensitivity in diagnosing cytomegalovirus status.

PCR employed 60 Vbeta and 13 Jbeta primers. Libraries were prepared by immunoSEQ multiplex PCR; TCRdb keeps only in-frame clonotypes and omits some of them. This sample yields around 100,000 clones, of which 55% to 75% are seen a single time; just over 8.5% belongs to the top ten. Concerning this clone: Its antigen is as yet unknown.

Germline CDR1 is MDHEN and CDR2 is SYDVKM. V lost 1 base and J lost 3; bases outside the gene matches: 7. The CDR3 contains 17 residues. Sequenced sample: PBMCs. The gene calls are TRBV28 and TRBJ2-2, with 8 nucleotides matching TRBD1. This TCR was recovered from a man aged 25 to 40 in good health and CMV-seropositive. CDR3 region: CASSLSFGQGHTGELFF. CDR3 nucleotide sequence: TGTGCCAGCAGTTTATCCTTCGGACAGGGCCACACCGGGGAGCTGTTTTTT.